A single sample gave rise to the 29 T cell receptor beta chains below, sequenced in a study of T cells in Graves' hyperthyroidism and ophthalmopathy. There were TCR beta CDR3 regions amplified from RNA transcripts. HTBI primers drove first-round RT-PCR of the TCR CDR3. MiXCR, applied by TCRdb to the multiplex PCR reads, yields one record per CDR3 protein. This repertoire shows fewer than 350,000 distinct CDR3 sequences, around a sixth found once; its top ten account for about 53%. Sequenced sample: blood. The receptors here all came from a woman aged 50 to 65 with Graves' hyperthyroidism.

At least ten counts were recorded for this clonotype. This chain uses TRBV28 with TRBJ1-4, with a weak D call TRBD1 (5 bases). The V end lost 5 bases, the J end lost 6 bases, and 16 bases lay between the germline ends. The CDR3 loop spans 15 amino acids. The germline V gene has CDR1 MDHEN and CDR2 SYDVKM. The CDR3 loop is CASSDNQGSHEKLFF. The CDR3 DNA reads as TGTGCCAGCAGTGACAATCAGGGATCCCATGAAAAACTGTTTTTT. The variable domain in full, completed from reference TRBV28 and TRBJ1-4, reads DVKVTQSSRYLVKRTGEKVFLECVQDMDHENMFWYRQDPGLGLRLIYFSYDVKMKEKGDIPEGYSVSREKKERFSLILESASTNQTSMYLCASSDNQGSHEKLFFGSGTQLSVL.

This clonotype was detected ten times or more. The chain carries TRBV20-1 and TRBJ2-3; 15 positions agree with TRBD2. Per the germline V gene, CDR1 is DFQATT and CDR2 is SNEGSKA (reference sequence). Trimming took 3 bases from V and 4 from J; bases not matched to a gene: 5. The CDR3 loop spans 16 amino acids. The CDR3: CSASGTSGRTADTQYF. DNA for the CDR3: TGCAGTGCTAGTGGGACTAGCGGGAGGACCGCAGATACGCAGTATTTT.

The sample holds a few counts of this clonotype. V is TRBV6-2 or TRBV6-3 and J is TRBJ2-1; weak D call: TRBD1 (5 bases). The V end lost 11 bases, the J end lost 8 bases, and 16 bases lay between the germline ends. Germline CDR1 is MNHEY and CDR2 is SVGEGT. This CDR3 is 12 amino acids long. CDR3 sequence (DNA): TGTGCCCCGTCAGGGCGCGAGGATGAGCAGTTCTTC. This gives the protein CAPSGREDEQFF.

This chain joins TRBV20-1 and TRBJ1-1; D possibly corresponds to TRBD1 (5 bases). V lost 5 bases and J 0 bases, leaving 13 bases between the germline ends. CDR1 is DFQATT and CDR2 is SNEGSKA in the germline V gene (reference sequence). The CDR3 contains 14 residues. As DNA, the CDR3 is TGCAGTGCTGGGGGGGGGGTCATGAACACTGAAGCTTTCTTT. Protein: CSAGGGVMNTEAFF.

This clonotype was observed at least ten times. This chain uses TRBV3-1 with TRBJ2-3; 9 bases are a match to TRBD1. CDR1 is LGHDT and CDR2 is YNNKEL in the germline V gene (reference sequence). The CDR3 covers 15 residues. The V and J ends lost 1 base and 6 bases, in that order; junction bases with no gene match: 5. The CDR3: CASSQAWDREDTQYF. In DNA, the CDR3 is TGTGCCAGCAGCCAAGCCTGGGACAGGGAGGATACGCAGTATTTT.

This clonotype was counted only a few times. The V and J genes are TRBV20-1 and TRBJ1-4; D may be TRBD1 (6 bases). The germline V and J ends were trimmed by 6 bases and 0 bases, with 11 bases remaining between them. CDR3 length equals 14 residues. The germline V gene encodes CDR1 DFQATT and CDR2 SNEGSKA (reference sequence). The CDR3 sequence: CSAGTSATNEKLFF. In DNA, the CDR3 is TGCAGTGCAGGGACAAGTGCAACTAATGAAAAACTGTTTTTT.

This clonotype turned up a few times. The V and J genes are TRBV7-3 and TRBJ1-1; 9 bases agree with TRBD1. Germline CDR1 reads SGHTA; CDR2 reads FQGTGA. V was pared by 0 bases and J by 1 base, with 3 bases of the junction left unmatched. CDR3 size: 16 residues. CDR3 DNA sequence: TGTGCCAGCAGCTTAACGGTGGACAGGGGGAACACTGAAGCTTTCTTT. Translating gives CASSLTVDRGNTEAFF.

The table lists this clonotype with many counts. The chain has TRBV2 and TRBJ2-3, with D perhaps matching TRBD1 (5 bases). The V end lost 6 bases, the J end lost 3 bases, and 19 bases lay between the germline ends. CDR1 and CDR2 (germline): SNHLY, FYNNEI. The CDR3 has 16 residues. CDR3 sequence: CASSLRSRVVTDTQYF. DNA for the CDR3: TGTGCCAGCAGCCTGAGAAGCAGGGTAGTGACAGATACGCAGTATTTT.

Only a few counts were recorded for this clonotype. This sequence joins TRBV4-1 and TRBJ2-3; the match to TRBD2 covers 7 bases. The germline V gene has CDR1 MGHRA and CDR2 YSYEKL. Trimming took 4 bases from V and 4 from J; bases not matched to a gene: 8. The CDR3 loop spans 15 amino acids. The CDR3 DNA follows: TGCGCCAGCAGCCGGGGGAGGGCCCTCGCAGATACGCAGTATTTT. This sequence encodes CASSRGRALADTQYF.

J is TRBJ1-1 and V is TRBV6-1; D is possibly TRBD1 (5 bases). The CDR3 runs to 15 residues. Looked up from germline, CDR1 is MNHNS and CDR2 is SASEGT. V gave up 3 bases and J gave up 3 bases, with 14 bases separating them. DNA of the CDR3: TGTGCCAGCAGTGATCCCGGTCGGGGGTACACTGAAGCTTTCTTT. It encodes CASSDPGRGYTEAFF.

The CDR3 protein is CASSDTSGTHYNEQFF. The CDR3 DNA follows: TGTGCCAGCAGTGACACATCCGGGACCCACTACAATGAGCAGTTCTTC. The chain uses TRBV25-1 and TRBJ2-1, with D perhaps being TRBD1 or TRBD2 (5 bases each). This CDR3 is 16 amino acids long. Germline CDR1 and CDR2: MGHDK and SYGVNS. V lost 3 bases to trimming and J lost 3 bases, with 15 bases between them.

The chain couples TRBV19 to TRBJ1-6; 7 bases align to TRBD1. Germline loops: CDR1 LNHDA, CDR2 SQIVND (reference sequence). Trimming cost V 2 bases and J 4 bases; bases outside gene matches: 5. The CDR3 totals 16 residues. The CDR3 sequence: CASSILVGQYNSPLHF. CDR3 DNA: TGTGCCAGTAGTATACTCGTGGGACAGTATAATTCACCCCTCCACTTT.

This clonotype occurred a few times. The V call is TRBV28, the J call TRBJ1-6; D call uncertain. Deletions cut 7 bases from V and 5 bases from J, with 9 bases between. Germline V lookup: CDR1 MDHEN, CDR2 SYDVKM. CDR3 length: 13 residues. CDR3 sequence reads: CASMVGNNSPLHF. The DNA of the CDR3 is TGTGCCAGCATGGTAGGGAATAATTCACCCCTCCACTTT.

The rearrangement links TRBV19 to TRBJ2-2; D may match TRBD1 or TRBD2 (5 bases each). CDR3 length: 15 residues. The germline V gene encodes CDR1 LNHDA and CDR2 SQIVND (reference sequence). Trimming cost V 8 bases and J 1 base, with 14 bases left between them. The chain's CDR3 is CASFSGRGNTGELFF. Written as DNA, the CDR3 is TGTGCCAGTTTTTCGGGACGGGGGAACACCGGGGAGCTGTTTTTT.

This clonotype was detected ten times or more. This chain links TRBV5-1 with TRBJ2-7; D uncertain. V lost 4 bases to trimming and J lost 4 bases, with 9 bases between them. This CDR3 is built from 12 residues. CDR1 and CDR2 from the germline V gene are SGHRS and YFSETQ. This CDR3 is CASSETRYEQYF. CDR3 DNA sequence: TGCGCCAGCAGCGAGACACGTTACGAGCAGTACTTC.

The table lists this clonotype with a few counts. This chain connects TRBV19 to TRBJ1-5; unclear D gene. The CDR3 loop spans 16 amino acids. The germline V and J ends were trimmed by 1 base and 0 bases, with 10 bases remaining between them. Germline values: CDR1 LNHDA, CDR2 SQIVND (reference sequence). The CDR3 nucleotides are TGTGCCAGTAGTATAGTGGTCAGGATTAGCAATCAGCCCCAGCATTTT. It specifies CASSIVVRISNQPQHF.

In this sample, this clonotype turned up a few times. One base away lies a much larger clone, so this may be a sequencing read error. The chain carries TRBV11-2 and TRBJ1-1; D is possibly TRBD1 (5 bases). Germline V gene sequence: CDR1 SGHAT, CDR2 FQNNGV. Trimming cost V 5 bases and J 8 bases, with 15 bases left between them. This CDR3 comprises 13 residues. The CDR3 nucleotides are TGTGCCAGCAGCCCCCGGGGGAGGAAAGAAGCTTTCTTT. This encodes CASSPRGRKEAFF.

The chain recombines TRBV5-6 with TRBJ2-7; 10 bases line up with TRBD1. V lost 4 bases, J lost 6 bases, and 7 bases stayed unmatched. The germline gives CDR1 SGHDT, CDR2 YYEEEE. This CDR3 has 14 amino acids. CDR3 in amino acids: CASSRTGTGVEQYF. The CDR3 DNA sequence: TGTGCCAGCAGCCGGACCGGGACAGGGGTCGAGCAGTACTTC.

This clonotype came up many times. The gene calls are TRBV7-3 and TRBJ2-5; the D is unclear. This CDR3 contains 13 residues. V dropped 0 bases and J dropped 4 bases, with 6 bases sitting between them. Per the germline V gene, CDR1 is SGHTA and CDR2 is FQGTGA. In nucleotides, the CDR3 is TGTGCCAGCAGCTTAACTCCCGGAGAGACCCAGTACTTC. As protein: CASSLTPGETQYF.

The chain uses TRBV9 and TRBJ2-3; TRBD2 matches 8 bases. The trim removed 0 bases at V and 1 base at J, leaving 4 bases unmatched. Germline V gives CDR1 SGDLS, CDR2 YYNGEE. The CDR3 covers 16 residues. The CDR3 DNA reads as TGTGCCAGCAGCGTAGTTGCGGGGGGCCGCACAGATACGCAGTATTTT. Protein product: CASSVVAGGRTDTQYF.

This clonotype has a handful of counts. The CDR3 protein is CASSFQSTDTQYF. The CDR3 region has the DNA TGTGCCAGCAGCTTCCAGAGCACAGATACGCAGTATTTT. V is TRBV5-6 and J is TRBJ2-3; D remains unclear. Germline lookup yields CDR1 SGHDT and CDR2 YYEEEE. The CDR3 is 13 amino acids. V shed 2 bases and J shed 0 bases, with 4 bases lying between them.

The chain recombines TRBV6-1 with TRBJ2-5; 8 bases agree with TRBD1. Trimming cost V 8 bases and J 6 bases; bases outside gene matches: 8. This CDR3 spans 13 amino acids. Germline CDR1 reads MNHNS; CDR2 reads SASEGT. The CDR3 spells CASQGQVAKTQYF. CDR3 sequence (DNA): TGTGCCAGCCAGGGACAGGTCGCAAAGACCCAGTACTTC.

The chain uses TRBV4-2 and TRBJ2-3, with 9 bases that match TRBD2. Germline V gene lookup returns CDR1 LGHNA and CDR2 YNFKEQ. The junction had 7 bases not matched to a gene; V was cut back by 0 bases and J by 6 bases. This CDR3 is built from 16 residues. The CDR3 here is CASSQDAGGGFDTQYF. The CDR3 DNA reads as TGTGCCAGCAGCCAAGATGCGGGAGGGGGGTTTGATACGCAGTATTTT.

This clonotype turned up a few times. The V call is TRBV7-8, the J call TRBJ1-6; a possible D gene is TRBD1 (5 bases). The ends were cut back, 5 bases at V and 10 bases at J, with 15 bases in the middle. Germline CDR1 and CDR2: SGHVS and FQNEAQ. The CDR3 runs 14 residues. CDR3 in amino acids: CASSATMGESPLHF. DNA of the CDR3: TGTGCCAGCAGCGCCACAATGGGGGAATCACCCCTCCACTTT. Supplemented by reference TRBV7-8 and TRBJ1-6, the full variable domain reads GAGVSQSPRYKVAKRGQDVALRCDPISGHVSLFWYQQALGQGPEFLTYFQNEAQLDKSGLPSDRFFAERPEGSVSTLKIQRTQQEDSAVYLCASSATMGESPLHFGNGTRLTVT.

The J gene is TRBJ1-2, the V gene TRBV25-1, with a weak D call TRBD1 (6 bases). The CDR3 has 12 amino acids. Per the germline V gene, CDR1 is MGHDK and CDR2 is SYGVNS. Trimming removed 0 bases from V and 8 bases from J, with 7 bases in between. The CDR3 here is CASSEYGTGYTF. The CDR3 bases are TGTGCCAGCAGTGAATACGGGACAGGCTACACCTTC.

The gene calls are TRBV5-1 and TRBJ2-3; D perhaps matches TRBD1 (6 bases). Germline CDR1 and CDR2: SGHRS and YFSETQ. The CDR3 totals 16 residues. V dropped 0 bases and J dropped 0 bases, with 11 bases sitting between them. The CDR3 region has the DNA TGCGCCAGCAGCTTGGCAGGGGTTCCTAGCACAGATACGCAGTATTTT. Protein: CASSLAGVPSTDTQYF.

This chain uses TRBV19 with TRBJ1-5; a weak D match, TRBD1 (5 bases). V lost 7 bases and J lost 1, with 17 bases in between. This CDR3 comprises 16 residues. CDR1 and CDR2 (germline): LNHDA, SQIVND (reference sequence). CDR3 sequence (DNA): TGTGCCAGTACCACGGGACCGCATACGAGCAATCAGCCCCAGCATTTT. This encodes CASTTGPHTSNQPQHF.

There are many counts of this clonotype. The chain couples TRBV11-3 to TRBJ2-1; D may be TRBD2 (5 bases). V dropped 4 bases and J dropped 5 bases, with 12 bases sitting between them. The CDR3 consists of 14 residues. CDR1 SGHNT and CDR2 YENEEA come from the germline V gene. CDR3 in amino acids: CASSSPGIHNEQFF. CDR3 sequence (DNA): TGTGCCAGCAGCTCTCCCGGGATTCACAATGAGCAGTTCTTC. The whole variable domain, filled in from reference TRBV11-3 and TRBJ2-1, reads EAGVVQSPRYKIIEKKQPVAFWCNPISGHNTLYWYLQNLGQGPELLIRYENEEAVDDSQLPKDRFSAERLKGVDSTLKIQPAELGDSAVYLCASSSPGIHNEQFFGPGTRLTVL.

This clonotype has just a few counts. The chain uses TRBV6-5 and TRBJ2-7, with D maybe TRBD1 (6 bases). Germline V gives CDR1 MNHEY, CDR2 SVGAGI. The CDR3 is 16 residues long. V was cut by 2 bases and J by 5 bases, with 19 bases left in between. CDR3 region: CASSYRPRGRIHEQYF. The CDR3 bases are TGTGCCAGCAGTTACCGCCCTAGGGGGAGAATCCACGAGCAGTACTTC.